These 28 T cell receptor beta chains were sequenced from one sample in a study of beta chain features in type 1 diabetes. Whole-study results and caveats: Type 1 diabetes patients had moderately but significantly shorter TCRB CDR3s in all four CD4+ subsets.

Since all of the isolated RNA was reverse transcribed, expressed TCRB transcripts were what got sequenced. This table comes from immunoSEQ multiplex PCR, and its TCRdb copy is limited to in-frame clones, with some not included. The data contain some 350,000 clones, approximately 12% of them singletons. Which antigens these TCRs recognize remains unknown. Material for sequencing was naive CD4+ T cells from blood. These receptor sequences come from a woman aged 18-29 years with type 1 diabetes.

This clone was counted between two and nine times. The chain joins TRBV7-3 to TRBJ2-2; TRBD1 is a possible D gene (5 bases). Germline V gives CDR1 SGHTA, CDR2 FQGTGA. The germline V and J ends were trimmed by 1 base and 5 bases, with 8 bases remaining between them. CDR3 length: 14 residues. The CDR3 coding sequence is TGTGCCAGCAGCTTAATGTCAGGGACCGGGGAGCTGTTTTTT. Its protein is CASSLMSGTGELFF. The complete variable domain, with remaining parts taken from reference TRBV7-3 and TRBJ2-2, reads GAGVSQTPSNKVTEKGKYVELRCDPISGHTALYWYRQSLGQGPEFLIYFQGTGAADDSGLPNDRFFAVRPEGSVSTLKIQRTERGDSAVYLCASSLMSGTGELFFGEGSRLTVL.

This clone came up a few times. J is TRBJ1-5 and V is TRBV15; 7 bases are shared with TRBD1. Germline assignment: CDR1 LNHNV and CDR2 YYDKDF (reference sequence). This CDR3 contains 17 residues. The V segment lost 3 bases and the J segment 1 base; nucleotides outside the gene matches: 9. Here the CDR3 DNA reads TGTGCCACCAGCAGTCGTCGACAGGGAGTAAGCAATCAGCCCCAGCATTTT. Translated: CATSSRRQGVSNQPQHF.

This clone appeared a few times. V usage is TRBV2 and J usage is TRBJ2-1; TRBD2 is a possible D gene (5 bases). CDR1 is SNHLY and CDR2 is FYNNEI in the germline V gene. This CDR3 comprises 12 residues. Deletions cut 6 bases from V and 10 bases from J, with 13 bases between. CDR3 sequence: CASRANEREQFF. CDR3 in DNA: TGTGCCAGCAGGGCAAACGAGCGGGAGCAGTTCTTC.

J is TRBJ1-4 and V is TRBV27; 7 bases map to TRBD1. The ends lost 6 bases at V and 0 bases at J; junction bases unmatched: 7. The germline V gene encodes CDR1 MNHEY and CDR2 SMNVEV (reference sequence). This CDR3 spans 16 amino acids. CDR3 protein: CASRRTGAATNEKLFF. CDR3 in DNA: TGTGCCAGCAGGCGAACAGGGGCTGCAACTAATGAAAAACTGTTTTTT.

This clone was detected only a few times. The chain recombines TRBV30 with TRBJ2-4; D remains unclear. Germline V lookup: CDR1 GTSNPN, CDR2 SVGIG (reference sequence). This CDR3 is 16 amino acids long. The germline V and J ends were trimmed by 3 bases and 0 bases, with 15 bases remaining between them. CDR3 loop: CAWRLRSALAKNIQYF. The DNA of the CDR3 is TGTGCCTGGAGGCTCCGGAGCGCCCTAGCCAAAAACATTCAGTACTTC.

The chain combines TRBV5-1 with TRBJ2-1, with TRBD1 identical over 7 bases. The junction had 14 bases not matched to a gene; V was cut back by 4 bases and J by 4 bases. CDR3 size: 17 residues. The germline V gene has CDR1 SGHRS and CDR2 YFSETQ. Written as DNA, the CDR3 is TGCGCCAGCAGCCACCACCCGGGGACAGCAGCTTACAATGAGCAGTTCTTC. It yields the protein CASSHHPGTAAYNEQFF.

The V gene is TRBV5-1, the J gene TRBJ2-5; TRBD1 matches 9 bases. Germline CDR1 is SGHRS and CDR2 is YFSETQ. The CDR3 runs 16 residues. The V gene end was trimmed by 0 bases and the J gene end by 4 bases; junction bases not matched to a gene: 7. CDR3 loop: CASSLVGQGSAETQYF. In DNA form, the CDR3 reads TGCGCCAGCAGCTTGGTAGGACAGGGGTCGGCAGAGACCCAGTACTTC.

In its sample, this clone was seen a few times. V and J are TRBV19 and TRBJ2-1, with D possibly matching TRBD1 (5 bases). Germline assignment: CDR1 LNHDA and CDR2 SQIVND (reference sequence). The CDR3 is 14 amino acids. Trimming took 5 bases from V and 3 from J, leaving 11 bases between them. CDR3 in DNA: TGTGCCAGTAGTTTCGTGACAGACTACAATGAGCAGTTCTTC. It is translated as CASSFVTDYNEQFF.

As DNA, the CDR3 is TGTGCCAGCAGCTTAGGGGGGACTACTAACAATGAGCAGTTCTTC. Translating gives CASSLGGTTNNEQFF. The chain combines TRBV7-2 with TRBJ2-1; 7 positions agree with TRBD2. J lost 5 bases, V lost 1 base, and 5 bases had no gene match. Germline V gene lookup returns CDR1 SGHTA and CDR2 FQGNSA. The CDR3 is 15 residues long. Using reference TRBV7-2 and TRBJ2-1 for the parts outside the CDR3, the full variable domain is GAGVSQSPSNKVTEKGKDVELRCDPISGHTALYWYRQSLGQGLEFLIYFQGNSAPDKSGLPSDRFSAERTGGSVSTLTIQRTQQEDSAVYLCASSLGGTTNNEQFFGPGTRLTVL.

The CDR3 loop is CSANPGLRTDTQYF. DNA for the CDR3: TGCAGCGCTAACCCCGGACTACGCACAGATACGCAGTATTTT. This chain joins TRBV29-1 and TRBJ2-3; tentative D call: TRBD2 (6 bases). CDR1 SQVTM and CDR2 ANQGSEA come from the germline V gene. V lost 7 bases and J 1 base, leaving 15 bases between the germline ends. This CDR3 is 14 amino acids long.

This clone has just a few counts. The chain carries TRBV29-1 and TRBJ2-1; 8 bases line up with TRBD2. The CDR3 consists of 15 residues. With 6 bases clipped from V and 10 bases from J, the junction kept 17 bases outside the gene matches. Germline V gene data show CDR1 as SQVTM and CDR2 as ANQGSEA. The CDR3 DNA reads TGCAGCGTCCGACCCGGGACGTCGGGAGGGGGGGAGCAGTTCTTC. Residues: CSVRPGTSGGGEQFF.

The V call is TRBV4-3, the J call TRBJ1-2; the D gene is possibly TRBD1 (6 bases). There are 16 residues in the CDR3. Germline loops: CDR1 LGHNA, CDR2 YSLEER. Trimming shortened V by 0 bases and J by 2 bases, and 13 bases separated the two germline ends. In DNA, the CDR3 is TGCGCCAGCAGCCAAGATTCGCAGGGGCGAAACTATGGCTACACCTTC. It is translated as CASSQDSQGRNYGYTF.

The genes are TRBV2 and TRBJ2-7; 10 bases are shared with TRBD2. The J segment lost 6 bases and the V segment lost 4 bases, leaving 3 bases of the junction unmatched. CDR1 SNHLY and CDR2 FYNNEI come from the germline V gene. The CDR3 loop spans 13 amino acids. The DNA for the CDR3 is TGTGCCAGCAGTGGGGGACTAGCGCTCGAGCAGTACTTC. Protein: CASSGGLALEQYF.

This chain connects TRBV7-3 to TRBJ2-5; 14 bases are shared with TRBD2. The CDR3 sequence is 16 residues long. In germline, CDR1 is SGHTA, CDR2 FQGTGA. Trimming removed 5 bases from V and 4 bases from J; junction bases left unmatched: 6. The CDR3 nucleotides read TGTGCCAGCAGCCTAGGGACTAGCGGGAGCGGAGAGACCCAGTACTTC. As protein: CASSLGTSGSGETQYF.

This clone was observed at least ten times. The chain joins TRBV30 to TRBJ2-7, with TRBD1 as a possible D gene (6 bases). Trimming stripped 2 bases from V and 5 bases from J, with 10 bases between. The CDR3 length is 12 residues. The germline V gene encodes CDR1 GTSNPN and CDR2 SVGIG (reference sequence). CDR3 in amino acids: CAWSPAGDEQYF. The DNA of the CDR3 is TGTGCCTGGAGTCCTGCAGGGGACGAGCAGTACTTC.

This chain joins TRBV9 and TRBJ2-3; no definite D call. This CDR3 contains 12 residues. Per the germline V gene, CDR1 is SGDLS and CDR2 is YYNGEE. V was pared by 2 bases and J by 3 bases, with 4 bases between. CDR3 in DNA: TGTGCCAGCAGCGTGGAGACAGATACGCAGTATTTT. Protein sequence: CASSVETDTQYF.

This clone turned up a few times. V and J are TRBV7-9 and TRBJ2-1; D may be TRBD2 (8 bases). This CDR3 is 17 amino acids long. The germline gives CDR1 SEHNR, CDR2 FQNEAQ (reference sequence). V was pared by 2 bases and J by 9 bases, with 23 bases between. CDR3 protein: CASSLPPTGVSGGEQFF. CDR3 DNA: TGTGCCAGCAGCTTACCCCCCACAGGGGTAAGCGGGGGTGAGCAGTTCTTC.

The chain has TRBV19 and TRBJ2-7, with D perhaps TRBD2 (7 bases). The length of the CDR3 is 14 residues. The V gene lost 5 bases and the J gene lost 3 bases, with 14 bases spanning the gap. Germline V gene sequence: CDR1 LNHDA, CDR2 SQIVND (reference sequence). CDR3 in DNA: TGTGCCAGTAGTCAACAGGGAGGGTTCTACGAGCAGTACTTC. Its protein product is CASSQQGGFYEQYF.

This rearrangement joins TRBV18 to TRBJ2-1, with 10 bases aligning to TRBD2. Germline V gene data show CDR1 as KGHSH and CDR2 as LQKENI. Trimming took 2 bases from V and 6 from J; bases not matched to a gene: 7. CDR3 length: 16 amino acids. The CDR3 reads CASSPIPPSGSNEQFF. The CDR3 coding sequence is TGTGCCAGCTCACCAATACCGCCTAGCGGGAGCAATGAGCAGTTCTTC.

This clone occurred a few times. This rearrangement joins TRBV28 to TRBJ2-1; D is uncertain. Germline values: CDR1 MDHEN, CDR2 SYDVKM. The CDR3 contains 15 residues. V was shortened by 2 bases and J by 0 bases, with 8 bases between the two germline ends. The CDR3 sequence is CASSLPLGSYNEQFF. The CDR3 DNA follows: TGTGCCAGCAGTTTACCCCTCGGCTCCTACAATGAGCAGTTCTTC.

This clone has just a few counts. The genes are TRBV6-6 and TRBJ2-5; the D gene is possibly TRBD1 (6 bases). Trimming stripped 6 bases from V and 2 bases from J, with 13 bases between. The CDR3 loop spans 14 amino acids. Germline values: CDR1 MNHNY, CDR2 SVGAGI (reference sequence). CDR3 sequence reads: CASRKGHPQETQYF. For the CDR3, the DNA is TGTGCCAGCAGGAAGGGACACCCACAAGAGACCCAGTACTTC.

The J gene is TRBJ2-7, the V gene TRBV7-3; perhaps TRBD1 as D (5 bases). The V end lost 2 bases, the J end lost 0 bases, and 8 bases lay between the germline ends. This CDR3 has 14 residues. Germline-derived CDR1 and CDR2 are SGHTA and FQGTGA. CDR3 in DNA: TGTGCCAGCAGCTTATCGACAGACTCCTACGAGCAGTACTTC. Its protein is CASSLSTDSYEQYF.

As regards this clone: This same CDR3 is encoded by further DNA sequences in the sample. The V and J genes are TRBV2 and TRBJ1-5, with 7 bases aligning to TRBD1. The trim removed 6 bases at V and 0 bases at J, leaving 2 bases unmatched. CDR3 length equals 14 residues. Germline V CDR1 and CDR2: SNHLY, FYNNEI. This CDR3 is CASSRDSSNQPQHF. CDR3 coding DNA: TGTGCCAGCAGCCGGGACAGTAGCAATCAGCCCCAGCATTTT.

The rearrangement joins TRBV6-5 to TRBJ1-1, with D possibly matching TRBD1 (5 bases). With 4 bases removed from V and 0 bases from J, the gap between germline ends came to 12 bases. Germline CDR1 and CDR2: MNHEY and SVGAGI. The CDR3 runs to 15 residues. The CDR3 protein is CASSSLQVMNTEAFF. CDR3 nucleotides: TGTGCCAGCAGTTCCCTACAGGTCATGAACACTGAAGCTTTCTTT.

This clone was seen more than once but under ten times. The V gene is TRBV7-2, the J gene TRBJ2-5, with 8 bases matching TRBD1. With V trimmed by 5 bases and J by 4 bases, 9 bases remained unmatched. This CDR3 spans 15 amino acids. The V gene's germline CDR1 is SGHTA and CDR2 FQGNSA. This CDR3 is CASSPQDRGGETQYF. CDR3 coding DNA: TGTGCCAGCAGCCCACAAGACAGGGGAGGAGAGACCCAGTACTTC.

This clone was counted only a few times. V and J are TRBV2 and TRBJ2-7; TRBD1 matches 8 bases. Germline trimming cut 7 bases from V and 3 bases from J; bases unmatched to any gene: 20. Germline V gene sequence: CDR1 SNHLY, CDR2 FYNNEI. The CDR3 loop spans 18 amino acids. CDR3 sequence (DNA): TGTGCCAGCAAGCGAGACAGGGGTCCTCTAGTCGAAAGCTACGAGCAGTACGTC. Its translation is CASKRDRGPLVESYEQYV.

This sequence joins TRBV7-9 and TRBJ1-2, with 10 bases aligning to TRBD1. The germline V gene has CDR1 SEHNR and CDR2 FQNEAQ (reference sequence). V gave up 4 bases and J gave up 3 bases; unmatched junction bases: 11. This CDR3 region has 17 residues. The chain's CDR3 is CASSSSRQGATYYGYTF. The CDR3 DNA follows: TGTGCCAGCAGCTCTTCCCGACAGGGGGCAACATACTATGGCTACACCTTC.

J is TRBJ2-5 and V is TRBV23-1; 7 bases match TRBD2. TRBV23-1 falls under the ORF class, with uncertain function. CDR3 size: 19 residues. V gave up 0 bases and J gave up 2 bases; unmatched junction bases: 15. CDR3 residues: CASSQSPWWEGLRQETQYF. CDR3 DNA sequence: TGCGCCAGCAGTCAATCGCCATGGTGGGAGGGCTTACGACAAGAGACCCAGTACTTC.